These 32 T cell receptor beta chains originate from one sample sequenced in a study of T cell repertoires in cytomegalovirus infection. Each CDR3 protein is one row after TCRdb ran MiXCR on the reads. The sample holds fewer than 550,000 distinct CDR3 sequences, around 11% seen once. Sequenced sample: PBMCs. These receptors originate from a human donor in good health (CMV status not recorded). Some clones in this sample may be carry-over from other donors' samples.

The genes are TRBV5-1 and TRBJ1-5, with a possible D match to TRBD1 (5 bases). V lost 3 bases, J lost 2 bases, and 15 bases lay in between. The CDR3 loop spans 16 amino acids. From germline, CDR1 is SGHRS and CDR2 YFSETQ. CDR3 sequence: CASSWSGTGGNQPQHF. The DNA for the CDR3 is TGCGCCAGCAGCTGGTCCGGGACCGGTGGCAATCAGCCCCAGCATTTT.

Ten or more counts support this clonotype. The chain has TRBV7-2 and TRBJ1-2; possible D gene TRBD1, 5 bases. Looked up from germline, CDR1 is SGHTA and CDR2 is FQGNSA. CDR3 length equals 12 residues. Trimming shortened V by 7 bases and J by 3 bases, and 9 bases separated the two germline ends. For the CDR3, the DNA is TGTGCCAGCACCAGGGAGGACTATGGCTACACCTTC. This gives the protein CASTREDYGYTF. The entire variable domain, with the rest obtained from reference TRBV7-2 and TRBJ1-2, is as follows: GAGVSQSPSNKVTEKGKDVELRCDPISGHTALYWYRQSLGQGLEFLIYFQGNSAPDKSGLPSDRFSAERTGGSVSTLTIQRTQQEDSAVYLCASTREDYGYTFGSGTRLTVV.

V is TRBV14 and J is TRBJ1-2; a possible D gene is TRBD1 (5 bases). The ends were cut back, 7 bases at V and 4 bases at J, with 16 bases in the middle. Germline V CDR1 and CDR2: SGHDN, FVKESK. The CDR3 consists of 14 residues. The CDR3 region has the DNA TGTGCCAGCACCTCAACCACAGGACTCTATGGCTACACCTTC. This translates into CASTSTTGLYGYTF.

The rearrangement links TRBV10-3 to TRBJ2-1; 12 nucleotides match TRBD2. There are 14 residues in the CDR3. V shed 5 bases and J 5 bases; nucleotides not matched to a gene: 1. From germline, CDR1 is ENHRY and CDR2 SYGVKD. CDR3 sequence: CAISRLAGDNEQFF. CDR3 nucleotides: TGTGCCATCAGTAGACTAGCGGGGGACAATGAGCAGTTCTTC.

In its sample, this clonotype was seen many times. V usage is TRBV5-1 and J usage is TRBJ2-2, with TRBD2 identical over 8 bases. The J segment lost 4 bases and the V segment lost 4 bases, leaving 6 bases of the junction unmatched. Germline V gene sequence: CDR1 SGHRS, CDR2 YFSETQ. The CDR3 totals 15 residues. The CDR3 reads CASSKREMGTGELFF. CDR3 coding DNA: TGCGCCAGCAGCAAGCGGGAGATGGGCACCGGGGAGCTGTTTTTT. The variable domain in full, completed from reference TRBV5-1 and TRBJ2-2, reads KAGVTQTPRYLIKTRGQQVTLSCSPISGHRSVSWYQQTPGQGLQFLFEYFSETQRNKGNFPGRFSGRQFSNSRSEMNVSTLELGDSALYLCASSKREMGTGELFFGEGSRLTVL.

The DNA for the CDR3 is TGTGCCAGCAGTGCCTCTCCGGGACTAGCGGCCCGGGATGAGCAGTTCTTC. Its protein is CASSASPGLAARDEQFF. The rearrangement joins TRBV9 to TRBJ2-1; 11 bases line up with TRBD2. The CDR3 is 17 residues long. V shed 5 bases and J 8 bases; nucleotides not matched to a gene: 15. Per the germline V gene, CDR1 is SGDLS and CDR2 is YYNGEE.

This clonotype was seen at least ten times. This chain uses TRBV27 with TRBJ2-1, with 7 bases that match TRBD1. Germline CDR1 and CDR2: MNHEY and SMNVEV (reference sequence). There are 13 residues in the CDR3. The V and J ends lost 7 bases and 7 bases, in that order; junction bases with no gene match: 7. DNA for the CDR3: TGTGCCAGCAAGACTTACAGGGGAAATGAGCAGTTCTTC. This codes for CASKTYRGNEQFF.

This clonotype was seen ten or more times. This chain links TRBV11-2 with TRBJ2-5; 7 nucleotides align to TRBD1. CDR1 SGHAT and CDR2 FQNNGV come from the germline V gene. J was trimmed by 1 base and V by 4 bases; bases with no gene match: 3. This CDR3 has 14 amino acids. CDR3 residues: CASSWGQFQETQYF. DNA of the CDR3: TGTGCCAGCAGCTGGGGACAGTTCCAAGAGACCCAGTACTTC. Together with reference TRBV11-2 and TRBJ2-5, the CDR3 gives the full variable domain: EAGVAQSPRYKIIEKRQSVAFWCNPISGHATLYWYQQILGQGPKLLIQFQNNGVVDDSQLPKDRFSAERLKGVDSTLKIQPAKLEDSAVYLCASSWGQFQETQYFGPGTRLLVL.

The chain carries TRBV5-1 and TRBJ1-1; perhaps TRBD1 as D (6 bases). Germline CDR1 is SGHRS and CDR2 is YFSETQ. V was clipped by 1 base and J by 0 bases, with 13 bases between them. The CDR3 contains 16 residues. The CDR3 DNA sequence: TGCGCCAGCAGCTTGAAACAGGGTATAATGAACACTGAAGCTTTCTTT. It specifies CASSLKQGIMNTEAFF.

In this sample, this clonotype turned up many times. The chain combines TRBV7-8 with TRBJ2-3, with 7 bases aligning to TRBD2. CDR1 is SGHVS and CDR2 is FQNEAQ in the germline V gene. The J segment lost 2 bases and the V segment lost 1 base, leaving 15 bases of the junction unmatched. This CDR3 has 19 residues. The CDR3 region has the DNA TGTGCCAGCAGCTTAGGGGTACTAGCGCCCTCGCACAACACAGATACGCAGTATTTT. Translated: CASSLGVLAPSHNTDTQYF.

This clonotype was counted at least ten times. V is TRBV20-1 and J is TRBJ2-7; D gene unclear. The germline V gene encodes CDR1 DFQATT and CDR2 SNEGSKA (reference sequence). V lost 5 bases and J lost 0, with 17 bases in between. CDR3 length: 15 residues. The CDR3 DNA reads TGCAGTGCTCCCACCTCCACTCAGAGCTCCTACGAGCAGTACTTC. It translates to CSAPTSTQSSYEQYF.

The chain employs TRBV5-1 and TRBJ2-7; 10 nucleotides align to TRBD1. Germline V lookup: CDR1 SGHRS, CDR2 YFSETQ. The V segment lost 4 bases and the J segment 7 bases; nucleotides outside the gene matches: 5. The CDR3 has 13 amino acids. The CDR3 nucleotides are TGCGCCAGCAGCCACGGACAGGGGGATGAGCAGTACTTC. It specifies CASSHGQGDEQYF.

This clonotype was counted ten times or more. The V call is TRBV12-5, the J call TRBJ2-1, with TRBD2 as a possible D gene (6 bases). V was clipped by 1 base and J by 9 bases, with 13 bases between them. Germline loops: CDR1 LGHNT, CDR2 FRNRAP. This CDR3 contains 14 residues. CDR3 sequence: CASGLAGVWSEQFF. In nucleotides, the CDR3 is TGTGCTAGTGGTTTGGCGGGAGTCTGGAGTGAGCAGTTCTTC.

V usage is TRBV20-1 and J usage is TRBJ1-5; no definite D call. CDR3 length: 17 residues. The ends were cut back, 4 bases at V and 0 bases at J, with 19 bases in the middle. CDR1 and CDR2 from the germline V gene are DFQATT and SNEGSKA (reference sequence). In DNA form, the CDR3 reads TGCAGTGCTATCCGGGTTTCTATTAAATATAGCAATCAGCCCCAGCATTTT. Translated: CSAIRVSIKYSNQPQHF.

The rearrangement uses TRBV12-5 and TRBJ2-5; TRBD2 aligns across 11 bases. CDR1 and CDR2 (germline): LGHNT, FRNRAP. Trimming at V came to 2 bases and at J to 6 bases, leaving 8 bases not matched to a gene. The CDR3 spans 16 residues. The CDR3 is CASGLPSTSGVQTQYF. For the CDR3, the DNA is TGTGCTAGTGGTTTGCCCTCGACTAGCGGGGTACAGACCCAGTACTTC. Full variable domain (remainder filled in from reference TRBV12-5 and TRBJ2-5): DARVTQTPRHKVTEMGQEVTMRCQPILGHNTVFWYRQTMMQGLELLAYFRNRAPLDDSGMPKDRFSAEMPDATLATLKIQPSEPRDSAVYFCASGLPSTSGVQTQYFGPGTRLLVL.

V and J are TRBV6-1 and TRBJ2-2; 11 positions match TRBD2. Germline V gene data show CDR1 as MNHNS and CDR2 as SASEGT. The CDR3 has 16 amino acids. The ends lost 6 bases at V and 6 bases at J; junction bases unmatched: 9. CDR3 amino acids: CASSATSGASPGELFF. The CDR3 nucleotides are TGTGCCAGCAGCGCGACTAGCGGGGCGAGTCCCGGGGAGCTGTTTTTT.

The rearrangement links TRBV20-1 to TRBJ2-5; 7 bases align to TRBD1. Trimming at V came to 2 bases and at J to 5 bases, leaving 5 bases not matched to a gene. CDR3 length: 13 residues. CDR1 and CDR2 from the germline V gene are DFQATT and SNEGSKA (reference sequence). This CDR3 is CSARQRGGETQYF. CDR3 sequence (DNA): TGCAGTGCTAGACAGCGAGGGGGCGAGACCCAGTACTTC.

This clonotype was counted many times. This chain links TRBV4-1 with TRBJ1-1; the D is unclear. The CDR3 totals 15 residues. V lost 2 bases and J lost 4, with 14 bases in between. CDR1 and CDR2 from the germline V gene are MGHRA and YSYEKL. Here the CDR3 reads CASSQLDRVVTEAFF. The CDR3 DNA reads as TGCGCCAGCAGCCAACTAGACCGGGTCGTCACTGAAGCTTTCTTT.

CDR3 coding DNA: TGTGCCAGCAGCCGGGCGGGGGGCTTAAATACGCAGTATTTT. Translating it yields CASSRAGGLNTQYF. J is TRBJ2-3 and V is TRBV7-6; 8 nucleotides agree with TRBD2. Germline V gene sequence: CDR1 SGHVS, CDR2 FNYEAQ. With 5 bases clipped from V and 7 bases from J, the junction kept 8 bases outside the gene matches. The length of the CDR3 is 14 residues.

In this sample, this clonotype turned up many times. The rearrangement uses TRBV7-9 and TRBJ1-2, with TRBD1 as a possible D gene (5 bases). Germline V gene lookup returns CDR1 SEHNR and CDR2 FQNEAQ (reference sequence). With 5 bases removed from V and 0 bases from J, the gap between germline ends came to 10 bases. CDR3 length: 14 residues. The DNA of the CDR3 is TGTGCCAGCAGCCGACAGAGTACTAACTATGGCTACACCTTC. Translation: CASSRQSTNYGYTF. Based on the CDR3 plus reference TRBV7-9 and TRBJ1-2, the full variable domain is DTGVSQNPRHKITKRGQNVTFRCDPISEHNRLYWYRQTLGQGPEFLTYFQNEAQLEKSRLLSDRFSAERPKGSFSTLEIQRTEQGDSAMYLCASSRQSTNYGYTFGSGTRLTVV.

At least ten counts were recorded for this clonotype. This rearrangement joins TRBV7-2 to TRBJ2-1; D unclear. Germline CDR1 reads SGHTA; CDR2 reads FQGNSA. V dropped 2 bases and J dropped 8 bases, with 7 bases sitting between them. The CDR3 totals 12 residues. This CDR3 reads CASSLIRYEQFF. CDR3 in DNA: TGTGCCAGCAGCTTAATTCGGTATGAGCAGTTCTTC.

There are a few counts of this clonotype. V gene TRBV7-9 combines with J gene TRBJ1-2; D unresolved. Trimming cost V 5 bases and J 6 bases, with 10 bases left between them. This CDR3 region has 12 residues. Germline V gives CDR1 SEHNR, CDR2 FQNEAQ (reference sequence). The CDR3 here is CASSQPRDGYTF. CDR3 DNA: TGTGCCAGCAGCCAACCCCGGGATGGCTACACCTTC.

This clonotype came up many times. The CDR3 loop reads CASSLAWGSTYNEQFF. The CDR3 bases are TGTGCCAGCAGCTTGGCCTGGGGGTCTACCTACAATGAGCAGTTCTTC. The V gene is TRBV5-4, the J gene TRBJ2-1, with D possibly called TRBD1 or TRBD2 (5 bases each). Per the germline V gene, CDR1 is SGHNT and CDR2 is YYREEE (reference sequence). CDR3 length: 16 amino acids. Trimming left V 0 bases short and J 2 bases short, with 12 bases between.

This clonotype was seen repeatedly, ten times or more. The V call is TRBV11-2, the J call TRBJ1-6; D gene ambiguous. The CDR3 loop spans 15 amino acids. V was trimmed by 3 bases and J by 6 bases, leaving 12 bases between them. The germline V gene encodes CDR1 SGHAT and CDR2 FQNNGV. The CDR3 loop reads CASSLTGQVNSPLHF. In DNA, the CDR3 is TGTGCCAGCAGCTTGACCGGGCAAGTTAATTCACCCCTCCACTTT.

This clonotype was observed at least ten times. The rearrangement links TRBV19 to TRBJ2-4, with no clear D. Trimming took 5 bases from V and 0 from J, leaving 11 bases between them. This CDR3 region has 15 residues. CDR1 is LNHDA, CDR2 SQIVND, per germline (reference sequence). In DNA, the CDR3 is TGTGCCAGTAGTTACTCCATGTCAGCCAAAAACATTCAGTACTTC. Translated: CASSYSMSAKNIQYF. The full variable domain, in which reference TRBV19 and TRBJ2-4 provide the parts outside the CDR3, is DGGITQSPKYLFRKEGQNVTLSCEQNLNHDAMYWYRQDPGQGLRLIYYSQIVNDFQKGDIAEGYSVSREKKESFPLTVTSAQKNPTAFYLCASSYSMSAKNIQYFGAGTRLSVL.

This clonotype was found many times. CDR3: CASSPRTRRETQYF. CDR3 in DNA: TGTGCCAGCAGCCCCAGGACCCGGAGGGAGACCCAGTACTTC. The rearrangement uses TRBV6-5 and TRBJ2-5; tentative D call: TRBD2 (5 bases). CDR1 and CDR2 from the germline V gene are MNHEY and SVGAGI. V lost 6 bases to trimming and J lost 5 bases, with 16 bases between them. The CDR3 sequence is 14 residues long.

This clonotype was seen repeatedly, ten times or more. This chain uses TRBV7-3 with TRBJ2-1; D is perhaps TRBD1 or TRBD2 (5 bases each). CDR3 length equals 14 residues. Germline V lookup: CDR1 SGHTA, CDR2 FQGTGA. V shed 5 bases and J shed 9 bases, with 17 bases lying between them. CDR3 sequence reads: CASSPRGVFGEQFF. The CDR3 DNA reads as TGTGCCAGCAGCCCCCGAGGGGTCTTTGGTGAGCAGTTCTTC.

This chain connects TRBV5-1 to TRBJ2-1; the D gene could be TRBD1 or TRBD2 (5 bases each). The CDR3 length is 15 residues. Germline V gene lookup returns CDR1 SGHRS and CDR2 YFSETQ. The V and J ends lost 7 bases and 7 bases respectively, with 21 bases between them. The CDR3 DNA is TGCGCCAGCCTCCAAACCGGGACCGAGGGGAATGAGCAGTTCTTC. As protein: CASLQTGTEGNEQFF.

This clonotype was seen ten or more times. The chain combines TRBV7-9 with TRBJ1-2; no definite D call. Looked up from germline, CDR1 is SEHNR and CDR2 is FQNEAQ (reference sequence). The CDR3 runs 12 residues. V lost 5 bases, J lost 3 bases, and 7 bases lay in between. CDR3 in amino acids: CASSADDYGYTF. The CDR3 DNA follows: TGTGCCAGCAGCGCCGATGACTATGGCTACACCTTC.

This clonotype was counted a few times. The chain couples TRBV6-6 to TRBJ2-1; TRBD1 or TRBD2 may be the D gene (5 bases each). The V gene's germline CDR1 is MNHNY and CDR2 SVGAGI (reference sequence). The CDR3 totals 15 residues. The DNA of the CDR3 is TGTGCTATCCGGGACCCTCGATCCTCCTACAATGAGCAGTTCTTC. Amino acid sequence: CAIRDPRSSYNEQFF.

This clonotype was observed at least ten times. Here the CDR3 reads CASSLVSTGTYEQYF. In DNA, the CDR3 is TGTGCCAGCAGCTTAGTTAGCACAGGTACCTACGAGCAGTACTTC. This chain uses TRBV7-2 with TRBJ2-7; D perhaps matches TRBD1 (5 bases). The CDR3 is 15 residues long. Looked up from germline, CDR1 is SGHTA and CDR2 is FQGNSA. V lost 1 base and J 2 bases, leaving 12 bases between the germline ends.

This clonotype was recorded many times. This chain joins TRBV24-1 and TRBJ2-7; a weak D match, TRBD1 (6 bases). CDR3 size: 17 residues. Trimming removed 0 bases at V and 2 bases at J, with 16 bases between. Germline CDR1 reads KGHDR; CDR2 reads SFDVKD. CDR3: CATSDLTGTPGTYEQYF. For the CDR3, the DNA is TGTGCCACCAGTGATTTGACCGGGACACCCGGAACCTACGAGCAGTACTTC.